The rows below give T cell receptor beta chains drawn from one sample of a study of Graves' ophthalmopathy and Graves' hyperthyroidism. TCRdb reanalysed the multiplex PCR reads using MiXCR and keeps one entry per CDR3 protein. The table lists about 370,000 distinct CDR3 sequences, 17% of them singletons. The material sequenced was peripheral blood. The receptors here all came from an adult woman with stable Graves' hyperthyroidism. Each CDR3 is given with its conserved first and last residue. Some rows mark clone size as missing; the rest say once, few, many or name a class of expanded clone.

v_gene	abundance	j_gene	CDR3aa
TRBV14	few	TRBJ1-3	CASRRDSYSGSTIYF
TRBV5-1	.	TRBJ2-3	CASSYASTDTQYF
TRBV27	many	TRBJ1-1	CASSTYGGGSTEAFF
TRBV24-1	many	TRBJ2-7	CATSDPKQGPYEQYF
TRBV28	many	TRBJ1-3	CASSLPGVENTIYF
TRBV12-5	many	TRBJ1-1	CASGSPRGRDTEAFF
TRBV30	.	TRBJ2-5	CAWSAGTGVQETQYF
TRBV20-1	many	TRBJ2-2	CSAQTGTHTGELFF
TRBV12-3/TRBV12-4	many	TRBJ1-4	CASRDRVWEKLFF
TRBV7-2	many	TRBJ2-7	CASSLGPAGVGYEQYF
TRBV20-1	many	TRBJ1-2	CSAKNRGGDYGYTF
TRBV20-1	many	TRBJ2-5	CSARPKTGILETQYF
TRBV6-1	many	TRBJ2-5	CASSNTGVGYQETQYF
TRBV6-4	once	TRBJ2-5	CASSAPGTRGKETQYF
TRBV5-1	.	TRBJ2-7	CASRYAGSFSYEQYF
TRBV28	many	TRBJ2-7	CASNPDRALYEQYF
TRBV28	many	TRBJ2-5	CASGDRGETQYF
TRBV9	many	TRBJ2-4	CASSAVRPQAKNIQYF
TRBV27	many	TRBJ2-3	CASSLSAAGGDTQYF
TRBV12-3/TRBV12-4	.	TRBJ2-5	CASSRSKETQYF
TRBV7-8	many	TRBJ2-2	CASSLVVGPRLGTGELFF
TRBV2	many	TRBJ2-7	CASSELEGLAGESYEQYF
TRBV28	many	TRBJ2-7	CASRLGVRDSYEQYF
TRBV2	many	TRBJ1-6	CASRPQGGPLHF
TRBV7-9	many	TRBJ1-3	CASNHGNTIYF
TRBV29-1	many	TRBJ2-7	CSVLSGRTYEQYF
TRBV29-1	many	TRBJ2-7	CSVGAPYEQYF
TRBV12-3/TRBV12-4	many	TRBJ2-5	CASSWLSGTQYF
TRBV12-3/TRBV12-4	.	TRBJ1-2	CASSSPRGYTF
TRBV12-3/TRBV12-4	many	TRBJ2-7	CASRKSGTSYEQYF
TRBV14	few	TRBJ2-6	CASSPRVPRANVLTF
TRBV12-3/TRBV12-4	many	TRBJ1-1	CASSQRDIPAEAFF
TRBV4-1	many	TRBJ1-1	CASRQTRTENTEAFF
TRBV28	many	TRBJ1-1	CASSFWGSKQAFF
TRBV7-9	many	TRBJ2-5	CASSLSAGYQETQYF
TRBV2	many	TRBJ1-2	CASSEGGAGYTF
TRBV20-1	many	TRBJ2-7	CSVTPGGHYEQYF
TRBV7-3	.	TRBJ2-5	CASSLRAQSETQYF
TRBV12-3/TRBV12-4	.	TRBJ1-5	CASSVSGYQPQHF
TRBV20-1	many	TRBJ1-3	CSARESGVRGPSGNTIYF
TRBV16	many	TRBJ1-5	CASSRGVLRPQHF
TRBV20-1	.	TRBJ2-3	CSATGTGDGITDTQYF
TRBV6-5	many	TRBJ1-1	CASSYSARASLGTEAFF
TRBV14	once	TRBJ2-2	CASSQAKTSPNTGELFF
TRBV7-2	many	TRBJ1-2	CASSLVTGPNYGYTF
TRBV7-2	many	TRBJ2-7	CASSVGLVAYEQYF
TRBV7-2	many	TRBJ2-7	CASSHRTETYEQYF
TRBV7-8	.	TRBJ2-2	CASDRGSNTGELFF
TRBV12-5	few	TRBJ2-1	CASGLAGATNEQFF
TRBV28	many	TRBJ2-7	CASSRTGGSDEQYF
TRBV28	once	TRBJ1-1	CASLRDGGPFF
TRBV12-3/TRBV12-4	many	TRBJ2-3	CATRLTSGRAPAQVTQYF
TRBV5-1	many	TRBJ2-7	CASSYLQGRSSYEQYF
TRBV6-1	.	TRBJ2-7	CASSSTFTYEQYF
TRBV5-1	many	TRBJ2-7	CASSLLAGEGEQYF